The 16 T cell receptor beta chains in this list originate from one sample, sequenced in a study of T cell repertoires in cytomegalovirus infection. These receptors have no identified antigens. One entry per CDR3 protein, called by TCRdb with MiXCR from the reads. The data hold some 38,000 distinct CDR3 sequences, with about 48% observed a single time. Sequenced here: CD8+ T cells from cultured PBMCs, sampled from culture after CMV antigen stimulation. Receptor source: a human donor in good health (CMV status not recorded). Some clones in this sample may be carry-over from other donors' samples.

This clonotype showed up just a few times. The rearrangement links TRBV29-1 to TRBJ1-1; 9 positions agree with TRBD1. The CDR3 loop spans 13 amino acids. The V gene end was trimmed by 7 bases and the J gene end by 4 bases; junction bases not matched to a gene: 7. Germline CDR1 SQVTM, CDR2 ANQGSEA. CDR3 nucleotide sequence: TGCAGCGCCAAGGACAGGGGAAGCACTGAAGCTTTCTTT. It encodes CSAKDRGSTEAFF.

The CDR3 reads CASSQDTGVTYEQYF. The DNA of the CDR3 is TGCGCCAGCAGCCAAGATACGGGTGTAACCTACGAGCAGTACTTC. V usage is TRBV4-1 and J usage is TRBJ2-7; no clear D. This CDR3 contains 15 residues. V lost 0 bases and J lost 2, with 11 bases in between. Germline V gene lookup returns CDR1 MGHRA and CDR2 YSYEKL.

The chain couples TRBV20-1 to TRBJ2-1, with 11 bases identical to TRBD2. Germline loops: CDR1 DFQATT, CDR2 SNEGSKA (reference sequence). V shed 3 bases and J 10 bases; nucleotides not matched to a gene: 11. There are 15 residues in the CDR3. This CDR3 is CSASGSTSGRGEQFF. In nucleotides, the CDR3 is TGCAGTGCTAGTGGGTCAACTAGCGGGAGAGGGGAGCAGTTCTTC.

This clonotype was counted only a few times. The chain couples TRBV6-1 to TRBJ1-5; TRBD1 aligns across 8 bases. This CDR3 contains 16 residues. J lost 7 bases, V lost 5 bases, and 13 bases had no gene match. From germline, CDR1 is MNHNS and CDR2 SASEGT. The CDR3 sequence is CASSPTQGARGQPQHF. The CDR3 DNA sequence: TGTGCCAGCAGTCCGACTCAGGGGGCAAGAGGACAGCCCCAGCATTTT.

The rearrangement links TRBV27 to TRBJ2-7; no clear D gene. Trimming stripped 2 bases from V and 4 bases from J, with 3 bases between. Germline-derived CDR1 and CDR2 are MNHEY and SMNVEV (reference sequence). The CDR3 has 11 amino acids. The CDR3 DNA is TGTGCCAGCAGTTTAGGGTACGAGCAGTACTTC. This translates into CASSLGYEQYF.

V and J are TRBV7-2 and TRBJ2-3; TRBD1 aligns across 8 bases. The germline V gene encodes CDR1 SGHTA and CDR2 FQGNSA. CDR3 length equals 14 residues. V lost 5 bases, J lost 3 bases, and 4 bases stayed unmatched. The CDR3 DNA sequence: TGTGCCAGCAGCCTCAACAGGGGGACAGATACGCAGTATTTT. Its protein is CASSLNRGTDTQYF.

This chain connects TRBV27 to TRBJ1-2, with D possibly matching TRBD1 (6 bases). Germline-derived CDR1 and CDR2 are MNHEY and SMNVEV (reference sequence). The V gene lost 5 bases and the J gene lost 3 bases, with 10 bases spanning the gap. This CDR3 contains 13 residues. The DNA of the CDR3 is TGTGCCAGCAGTATCAGGGGCTACTATGGCTACACCTTC. This gives the protein CASSIRGYYGYTF.

The genes are TRBV7-8 and TRBJ1-1, with 7 positions matching TRBD1. Germline trimming cut 1 base from V and 6 bases from J; bases unmatched to any gene: 8. There are 15 residues in the CDR3. Germline V gives CDR1 SGHVS, CDR2 FQNEAQ. In DNA form, the CDR3 reads TGTGCCAGCAGCTTAGAGAGGACAGGCAACCCTGAAGCTTTCTTT. Its protein is CASSLERTGNPEAFF. The whole variable domain, remainder taken from reference TRBV7-8 and TRBJ1-1, is GAGVSQSPRYKVAKRGQDVALRCDPISGHVSLFWYQQALGQGPEFLTYFQNEAQLDKSGLPSDRFFAERPEGSVSTLKIQRTQQEDSAVYLCASSLERTGNPEAFFGQGTRLTVV.

This chain joins TRBV29-1 and TRBJ2-2; no reliable D call. Per germline, CDR1 SQVTM and CDR2 ANQGSEA. V gave up 4 bases and J gave up 0 bases, with 9 bases separating them. The CDR3 runs 14 residues. CDR3 region: CSVGRGTNTGELFF. CDR3 coding DNA: TGCAGCGTTGGGAGAGGCACGAACACCGGGGAGCTGTTTTTT.

This clonotype showed up just a few times. This chain uses TRBV7-8 with TRBJ2-3; TRBD2 matches at 7 bases. J gave up 4 bases and V 5 bases, and 9 bases lay outside the gene matches. CDR3 length equals 15 residues. Germline assignment: CDR1 SGHVS and CDR2 FQNEAQ. The CDR3 coding sequence is TGTGCCAGCAGCCTCCTTGGCGGGAGTTCAGATACGCAGTATTTT. Translating it yields CASSLLGGSSDTQYF. The complete variable domain, with remaining parts taken from reference TRBV7-8 and TRBJ2-3, reads GAGVSQSPRYKVAKRGQDVALRCDPISGHVSLFWYQQALGQGPEFLTYFQNEAQLDKSGLPSDRFFAERPEGSVSTLKIQRTQQEDSAVYLCASSLLGGSSDTQYFGPGTRLTVL.

The chain has TRBV19 and TRBJ2-5, with 9 bases lining up with TRBD1. The V segment lost 2 bases and the J segment 4 bases; nucleotides outside the gene matches: 8. Germline V lookup: CDR1 LNHDA, CDR2 SQIVND (reference sequence). This CDR3 spans 16 amino acids. The CDR3 sequence: CASSIPSRQGGETQYF. CDR3 nucleotide sequence: TGTGCCAGTAGTATACCCTCTCGACAGGGGGGAGAGACCCAGTACTTC. The full variable domain, rest sourced from reference TRBV19 and TRBJ2-5, is DGGITQSPKYLFRKEGQNVTLSCEQNLNHDAMYWYRQDPGQGLRLIYYSQIVNDFQKGDIAEGYSVSREKKESFPLTVTSAQKNPTAFYLCASSIPSRQGGETQYFGPGTRLLVL.

This chain joins TRBV19 and TRBJ1-4; a weak D match, TRBD1 (5 bases). The CDR3 sequence is 14 residues long. Trimming took off 5 bases at V and 8 bases at J, with 15 bases between the two ends. Germline V lookup: CDR1 LNHDA, CDR2 SQIVND (reference sequence). The CDR3 sequence: CASSATASVEKLFF. The CDR3 DNA reads TGTGCCAGTAGTGCGACAGCCTCTGTGGAAAAACTGTTTTTT.

V is TRBV11-2 and J is TRBJ1-6, with D tentatively TRBD1 (6 bases). CDR3 length: 16 amino acids. The germline gives CDR1 SGHAT, CDR2 FQNNGV. V lost 8 bases to trimming and J lost 6 bases, with 20 bases between them. The CDR3 protein is CASGGPGVVGNSPLHF. The CDR3 nucleotides read TGTGCCAGCGGGGGGCCAGGGGTTGTTGGTAATTCACCCCTCCACTTT.

This clonotype appeared a few times. The J gene is TRBJ2-7, the V gene TRBV7-6; TRBD1 is a possible D gene (6 bases). V dropped 4 bases and J dropped 3 bases, with 16 bases sitting between them. The germline CDR1 and CDR2 sequences are SGHVS and FNYEAQ. This CDR3 contains 15 residues. DNA for the CDR3: TGTGCCAGCAGCTCCCGCCCGAGGGACAACTACGAGCAGTACTTC. Translating gives CASSSRPRDNYEQYF.

The V call is TRBV20-1, the J call TRBJ1-2; no firm D call. Germline V CDR1 and CDR2: DFQATT, SNEGSKA (reference sequence). V was pared by 0 bases and J by 2 bases, with 7 bases between. The CDR3 is 13 residues long. CDR3 DNA sequence: TGCAGTGCTAGAGATTTGGGGAACTATGGCTACACCTTC. Translation gives CSARDLGNYGYTF.

This clonotype has more than one count but fewer than ten. The rearrangement links TRBV28 to TRBJ1-5; no reliable D call. V lost 3 bases and J lost 2, with 8 bases in between. The germline gives CDR1 MDHEN, CDR2 SYDVKM. The CDR3 covers 14 residues. The CDR3 nucleotides are TGTGCCAGCAGTTTGCGGCAGGGCAATCAGCCCCAGCATTTT. Protein: CASSLRQGNQPQHF.